The clone carrying this TCR beta chain was counted many times. Researchers made TCR beta libraries by using iRepertoire HTBI primers and running Arm-PCR on CDR3 regions. TCRdb called the multiplex PCR reads again in MiXCR, with one record for every CDR3 protein. The data contain some 220,000 distinct CDR3 sequences, roughly 18% of them singletons. Time point described: newly diagnosed GD, antithyroid drugs for less than 3 months. Following extraction of RNA from PBMCs, that RNA was used to make the TCR library. CDR3 length: 13 amino acids. CDR1 SNHLY and CDR2 FYNNEI come from the germline V gene. V dropped 8 bases and J dropped 3; count of bases not matched to a gene: 2. This entry comes from a study of regulatory T cells in long-lasting Graves disease. The same sample was also used in a study of T cells in Graves' hyperthyroidism and ophthalmopathy.

This sequence was found in a woman in her twenties or thirties with Graves disease. The sample here was peripheral blood mononuclear cells (PBMCs), taken at new diagnosis, from a patient treated with antithyroid drugs. The chain joins TRBV2 to TRBJ2-7; 12 bases line up with TRBD2. CDR3 coding DNA: TGTGCCAGCCAGACTAGCGGGGGCTACGAGCAGTACTTC. Protein sequence: CASQTSGGYEQYF.